This T cell receptor (beta chain) was recorded in a study of blood T cell repertoires in COVID-19. Cohort assignment relied on participant-reported clinical history. Only in-frame clones appear in the TCRdb table, and some are missing; sequencing was by immunoSEQ multiplex PCR. The sample holds about 400,000 clones, approximately 89% seen once. The V and J ends lost 1 base and 3 bases, in that order; junction bases with no gene match: 2. CDR3 length equals 15 residues. Germline assignment: CDR1 SNHLY and CDR2 FYNNEI. The chain employs TRBV2 and TRBJ2-2; TRBD2 matches at 7 bases. Sequencing used PBMCs or T cells enriched from blood (not recorded which). This TCR derives from a man aged 35-49 years in a cohort exposed to, infected with or recovered from COVID-19 (not recorded which). CDR3 sequence (DNA): TGTGCCAGCAGTGAAGAGGGAGGGTACACCGGGGAGCTGTTTTTT. It specifies CASSEEGGYTGELFF.